This is a list of T cell receptor beta chains from one sample in a study of T cells in Graves' hyperthyroidism and ophthalmopathy. TCRdb used MiXCR to reprocess the multiplex PCR reads, holding one entry per CDR3 protein. The data show around 300,000 distinct CDR3 sequences, 13% seen once. Sequencing was done on a sample of blood. The receptors come from a woman aged 25-40 years with Graves' hyperthyroidism that later progressed to Graves' ophthalmopathy. The CDR3 runs from the conserved cysteine through the conserved F or W. The order of the fields is J gene, CDR3 length, clone size, D gene, V gene, CDR3 DNA, CDR3 protein. The D gene is left open where the match is weak. A clone size is listed for some rows: how often the clone was seen (once, few, many), or a class if it is expanded.

J: TRBJ1-4; length: 13; size: many; D: NA; V: TRBV2; DNA: TGTGCCAGCAGTGGGGAGACCGGCGAAAAACTGTTTTTT; CDR3: CASSGETGEKLFF
J: TRBJ2-7; length: 11; size: many; D: NA; V: TRBV28; DNA: TGTGCCAGCGCAATGAGCTACGAGCAGTACTTC; CDR3: CASAMSYEQYF
J: TRBJ1-1; length: 12; size: many; D: NA; V: TRBV30; DNA: TGTGCCTGGAGGAGAGCGAACACTGAAGCTTTCTTT; CDR3: CAWRRANTEAFF
J: TRBJ2-1; length: 19; size: many; D: TRBD2; V: TRBV12-3/TRBV12-4; DNA: TGTGCCAGCAGTCCCGCCGACATCCTAGCTCCGGGAGGCCCGGGGGAGCAGTTCTTC; CDR3: CASSPADILAPGGPGEQFF
J: TRBJ1-6; length: 16; size: many; D: NA; V: TRBV6-2/TRBV6-3; DNA: TGTGCCAGCACCGGGGACACGACTCGTAATAATTCACCCCTCCACTTT; CDR3: CASTGDTTRNNSPLHF
J: TRBJ2-1; length: 15; size: few; D: NA; V: TRBV6-4; DNA: TGTGCCAGCAGGCAGGGGAATCACGGTGGGGATGAGCAGTTCTTC; CDR3: CASRQGNHGGDEQFF
J: TRBJ2-3; length: 14; size: many; D: NA; V: TRBV7-8; DNA: TGTGCCAGCAGCCATAGACACACCACAGATACGCAGTATTTT; CDR3: CASSHRHTTDTQYF
J: TRBJ2-7; length: 14; size: NA; D: NA; V: TRBV27; DNA: TGTGCCAGCAGTTCCCTAAGACAGGTTCACGAGCAGTACTTC; CDR3: CASSSLRQVHEQYF
J: TRBJ2-5; length: 14; size: few; D: TRBD1; V: TRBV2; DNA: TGTGCCAGTGAACCTAGGGACAGCCAAGAGACCCAGTACTTC; CDR3: CASEPRDSQETQYF
J: TRBJ1-1; length: 12; size: many; D: NA; V: TRBV7-2; DNA: TGTGCCAGCAGCAGCAATCGGGAACCAGCTTTCTTT; CDR3: CASSSNREPAFF
J: TRBJ2-1; length: 12; size: many; D: NA; V: TRBV30; DNA: TGTGCCTGGAGTGACAGTCGGGGTGAGCAGTTCTTC; CDR3: CAWSDSRGEQFF
J: TRBJ2-3; length: 15; size: many; D: TRBD2; V: TRBV30; DNA: TGTGCCTGGAGTTCGGGCGGGGGAATTACAGATACGCAGTATTTT; CDR3: CAWSSGGGITDTQYF
J: TRBJ2-2; length: 15; size: many; D: TRBD2; V: TRBV6-1; DNA: TGTGCCAGCAATCAGGGCCTAGCGGGGCTCGGGGAGCTGTTTTTT; CDR3: CASNQGLAGLGELFF
J: TRBJ2-3; length: 16; size: many; D: TRBD2; V: TRBV5-6; DNA: TGTGCCAGCAGCTTGCTACTAGCGGAAAGCACAGATACGCAGTATTTT; CDR3: CASSLLLAESTDTQYF
J: TRBJ2-7; length: 15; size: NA; D: NA; V: TRBV11-2; DNA: TGTGCCAGCAGCCGGACCCAGGGCAGTGCCTACGAGCAGTACTTC; CDR3: CASSRTQGSAYEQYF
J: TRBJ2-7; length: 14; size: many; D: NA; V: TRBV4-2; DNA: TGTGCCAGCAGCCAAGACGGTTACGGATACGAGCAGTACTTC; CDR3: CASSQDGYGYEQYF
J: TRBJ2-7; length: 13; size: many; D: NA; V: TRBV12-3/TRBV12-4; DNA: TGTGCCAGCAGTTTACTAAACCTCTACGAGCAGTACTTC; CDR3: CASSLLNLYEQYF
J: TRBJ2-3; length: 14; size: NA; D: NA; V: TRBV9; DNA: TGTGCCAGCAGCGTAGGGCAGGCGGCAGATACGCAGTATTTT; CDR3: CASSVGQAADTQYF
J: TRBJ2-1; length: 17; size: many; D: TRBD2; V: TRBV7-2; DNA: TGTGCCAGCAGCTTGTATTCGCGGGAGGCCCCCTACAATGAGCAGTTCTTC; CDR3: CASSLYSREAPYNEQFF
J: TRBJ2-7; length: 12; size: many; D: NA; V: TRBV12-3/TRBV12-4; DNA: TGTGCCAGCAGTTTAGGGGGTCTGGAGCAGTACTTC; CDR3: CASSLGGLEQYF
J: TRBJ1-2; length: 14; size: many; D: NA; V: TRBV18; DNA: TGTGCCAGCTCACCACCGGTCGGTGACTATGGCTACACCTTC; CDR3: CASSPPVGDYGYTF
J: TRBJ2-7; length: 16; size: NA; D: NA; V: TRBV4-1; DNA: TGCGCCAGCAGCCAAGAAATTTACTCTACCGCCTACGAGCAGTACTTC; CDR3: CASSQEIYSTAYEQYF
J: TRBJ2-1; length: 15; size: many; D: NA; V: TRBV5-1; DNA: TGCGCCAGCAGCCTTTCGGAGTCCCTCTACAATGAGCAGTTCTTC; CDR3: CASSLSESLYNEQFF
J: TRBJ2-7; length: 13; size: few; D: NA; V: TRBV12-3/TRBV12-4; DNA: TGTGCCAGCAGCACCTACTCAACCTACGAGCAGTACTTC; CDR3: CASSTYSTYEQYF
J: TRBJ1-5; length: 14; size: many; D: NA; V: TRBV12-3/TRBV12-4; DNA: TGTGCCAGCTGTCTTAGGAGTAGCAATCAGCCCCAGCATTTT; CDR3: CASCLRSSNQPQHF
J: TRBJ2-7; length: 12; size: many; D: NA; V: TRBV14; DNA: TGTGCCAGCAGCCCCCCGGGCGGGAAGCAGTACTTC; CDR3: CASSPPGGKQYF
J: TRBJ2-1; length: 15; size: NA; D: NA; V: TRBV20-1; DNA: TGCAGTGCTAGTTCCCTTACAGGGTTGGGCAATGAGCAGTTCTTC; CDR3: CSASSLTGLGNEQFF
J: TRBJ2-1; length: 15; size: many; D: NA; V: TRBV20-1; DNA: TGCAGTGCTAGAGATGAGACTTCCGCCTACAATGAGCAGTTCTTC; CDR3: CSARDETSAYNEQFF
J: TRBJ2-7; length: 16; size: many; D: TRBD2; V: TRBV27; DNA: TGTGCCAGCAGTTTATATCCGGGACTAGCGGGAGCCGAGCAGTACTTC; CDR3: CASSLYPGLAGAEQYF
J: TRBJ2-3; length: 14; size: many; D: NA; V: TRBV4-2; DNA: TGTGCCAGCGGAAGCAATGGATCGGGAGATACGCAGTATTTT; CDR3: CASGSNGSGDTQYF
J: TRBJ1-4; length: 14; size: many; D: TRBD1; V: TRBV29-1; DNA: TGCAGCGTCTCCGGACAGGGGTCGTTTGAAAAACTGTTTTTT; CDR3: CSVSGQGSFEKLFF
J: TRBJ2-5; length: 14; size: many; D: NA; V: TRBV9; DNA: TGTGCCAGCAGCTTCTCCGGCGACCAAGAGACCCAGTACTTC; CDR3: CASSFSGDQETQYF
J: TRBJ1-6; length: 14; size: NA; D: NA; V: TRBV6-2/TRBV6-3; DNA: TGTGCCAGCACCCTAGGGGTAGGCAGGTCACCCCTCCACTTT; CDR3: CASTLGVGRSPLHF
J: TRBJ1-4; length: 14; size: many; D: NA; V: TRBV28; DNA: TGTGCCAGCAGTTTATTGGGGGCCGATGAAAAACTGTTTTTT; CDR3: CASSLLGADEKLFF
J: TRBJ2-7; length: 17; size: NA; D: TRBD1; V: TRBV14; DNA: TGTGCCAGCAGCCAATTCTACGGTACAGGGGCCACACGCGAGCAGTACTTC; CDR3: CASSQFYGTGATREQYF
J: TRBJ1-1; length: 15; size: many; D: NA; V: TRBV12-3/TRBV12-4; DNA: TGTGCCAGCAGTGATCCGGGACACTTGAACACTGAAGCTTTCTTT; CDR3: CASSDPGHLNTEAFF
J: TRBJ2-3; length: 15; size: NA; D: NA; V: TRBV28; DNA: TGTGCCAGCAGGGACGGACCTGAGAAAACAGATACGCAGTATTTT; CDR3: CASRDGPEKTDTQYF
J: TRBJ2-5; length: 17; size: many; D: NA; V: TRBV6-2/TRBV6-3; DNA: TGTGCCAGCACCAGCGGCAAGAATTTCGCGTACCAAGAGACCCAGTACTTC; CDR3: CASTSGKNFAYQETQYF
J: TRBJ2-1; length: 10; size: many; D: NA; V: TRBV30; DNA: TGTGCCTGTCTCAGGGGTGAGCAGTTCTTC; CDR3: CACLRGEQFF
J: TRBJ2-5; length: 16; size: many; D: TRBD1; V: TRBV4-2; DNA: TGTGCCAGCAGCCCCGGGACAGGGGAACGCCAAGAGACCCAGTACTTC; CDR3: CASSPGTGERQETQYF
J: TRBJ1-4; length: 17; size: NA; D: NA; V: TRBV5-5; DNA: TGTGCCAGCAGCTCGGAATCCCGGGACGGGACTAATGAAAAACTGTTTTTT; CDR3: CASSSESRDGTNEKLFF
J: TRBJ1-1; length: 18; size: NA; D: NA; V: TRBV2; DNA: TGTGTCAGCAGTGAAAGGAGGGGGACGGGAAGCATGAACACTGAAGCTTTCTTT; CDR3: CVSSERRGTGSMNTEAFF
J: TRBJ2-1; length: 16; size: many; D: TRBD2; V: TRBV14; DNA: TGTGCCAGCAGCCAAGGTGCGAGCGGGAGAGCTCCTGAGCAGTTCTTC; CDR3: CASSQGASGRAPEQFF
J: TRBJ1-5; length: 16; size: few; D: NA; V: TRBV7-9; DNA: TGTGCCAGCAGCTTAGAACCGGGTGGAAGCAATCAGCCCCAGCATTTT; CDR3: CASSLEPGGSNQPQHF
J: TRBJ2-7; length: 14; size: many; D: NA; V: TRBV10-3; DNA: TGTGCCAATCAGGTGGGAGTGGCGGCCTACGAGCAGTACTTC; CDR3: CANQVGVAAYEQYF
J: TRBJ2-7; length: 14; size: many; D: NA; V: TRBV7-9; DNA: TGTGCCAGCAGCTTAGGGACTATGGACTACGAGCAGTACTTC; CDR3: CASSLGTMDYEQYF
J: TRBJ2-1; length: 17; size: few; D: TRBD2; V: TRBV9; DNA: TGTGCCAGCAGCCCGGGACTAGCGGGATTAGTCGACAATGAGCAGTTCTTC; CDR3: CASSPGLAGLVDNEQFF